Below, 6 T cell receptor beta chains from the same sample are listed, as sequenced in a study of T-cell reconstitution after alpha-beta-depleted transplantation in children (dated by TCRdb to between 2015 and 2016). To prepare the library, PCR was applied. The run used an Illumina HiSeq 2500. To normalize quantification of the TCRbeta repertoire, the TCR libraries were built with molecular barcoding that relied on unique molecular identifiers. Starting from the raw public reads, TCRdb applied fastp trimming at Q25, assembled clones with MiXCR and retained in-frame beta chains. Rows merge per CDR3 protein into single entries with the most common DNA and genes. This sample gives hundreds of thousands of distinct CDR3 sequences in total; 7.5% to 9.5% of them show up just once. The top ten clonotypes cover 5% to 7% of the sample. Taken with the paper, the label for treatment or condition translates to: allogeneic hematopoietic cell transplantation with graft depleted of TCRalphabeta T cells and CD19 B cells.

This specimen consisted of PBMCs, mostly from graft donor cells, obtained 180 days after TCRalphabeta/CD19-depleted stem cell transplant. The receptors were gathered from a male patient younger than 18 who had a stem cell transplant for acute lymphoblastic leukemia, so the T cells may come from the graft donor.

This chain joins TRBV7-2 and TRBJ2-6; 9 nucleotides align to TRBD1. V was pared by 9 bases and J by 0 bases, with 6 bases of the junction left unmatched. The V gene's germline CDR1 is SGHTA and CDR2 FQGNSA. The CDR3 totals 16 residues. The CDR3 sequence is CASVRDRVSGANVLTF. For the CDR3, the DNA is TGTGCCAGTGTGCGGGACAGGGTCTCTGGGGCCAACGTCCTGACTTTC.

This clonotype was observed at least ten times. V gene TRBV5-1 combines with J gene TRBJ1-1, with D hard to call. Germline V lookup: CDR1 SGHRS, CDR2 YFSETQ. Trimming pared 0 bases from V and 0 bases from J, leaving 12 bases between. CDR3 length: 16 residues. CDR3 amino acids: CASSLVSDLMNTEAFF. The CDR3 DNA reads TGCGCCAGCAGCTTGGTATCAGACCTAATGAACACTGAAGCTTTCTTT.

This clonotype was counted ten times or more. The rearrangement links TRBV12-3 or TRBV12-4 to TRBJ1-5; 9 positions match TRBD1. V dropped 6 bases and J dropped 7; count of bases not matched to a gene: 7. The CDR3 length is 14 residues. The CDR3 protein is CASRGNRGRQPQHF. The CDR3, as DNA: TGTGCCAGCAGGGGCAACAGGGGGCGACAGCCCCAGCATTTT.

This clonotype was observed at least ten times. The chain combines TRBV6-5 with TRBJ2-3; no firm D call. Germline V gene data show CDR1 as MNHEY and CDR2 as SVGAGI. CDR3 size: 14 residues. With 4 bases removed from V and 0 bases from J, the gap between germline ends came to 8 bases. The CDR3 spells CASSSTVSTDTQYF. The CDR3 nucleotides are TGTGCCAGCAGTTCTACCGTTAGCACAGATACGCAGTATTTT.

This clonotype was recorded at least ten times. CDR3 amino acids: CATKSGGRDTQYF. DNA for the CDR3: TGTGCCACCAAAAGCGGGGGGAGAGATACGCAGTATTTT. The V gene is TRBV24-1, the J gene TRBJ2-3, with 9 nucleotides matching TRBD2. The length of the CDR3 is 13 residues. In germline, CDR1 is KGHDR, CDR2 SFDVKD. The J segment lost 5 bases and the V segment lost 8 bases, leaving 4 bases of the junction unmatched.

In this sample, this clonotype turned up many times. The rearrangement uses TRBV9 and TRBJ2-6; D is undetermined. The V end lost 7 bases, the J end lost 8 bases, and 13 bases lay between the germline ends. The germline V gene has CDR1 SGDLS and CDR2 YYNGEE. The CDR3 contains 13 residues. CDR3 region: CASGLGVTNVLTF. The CDR3 nucleotides read TGTGCCAGCGGGCTAGGAGTGACCAACGTCCTGACTTTC.